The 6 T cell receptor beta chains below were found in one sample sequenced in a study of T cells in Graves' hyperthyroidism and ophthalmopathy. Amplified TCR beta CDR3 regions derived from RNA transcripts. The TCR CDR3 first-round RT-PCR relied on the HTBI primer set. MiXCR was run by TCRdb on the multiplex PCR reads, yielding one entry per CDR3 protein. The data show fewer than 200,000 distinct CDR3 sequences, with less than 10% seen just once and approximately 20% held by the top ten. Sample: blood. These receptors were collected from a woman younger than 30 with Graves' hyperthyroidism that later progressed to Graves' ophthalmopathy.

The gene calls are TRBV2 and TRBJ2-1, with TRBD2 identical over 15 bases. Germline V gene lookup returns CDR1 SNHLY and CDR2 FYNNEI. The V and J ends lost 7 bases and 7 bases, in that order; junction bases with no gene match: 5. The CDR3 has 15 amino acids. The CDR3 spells CASNSGLAGGNEQFF. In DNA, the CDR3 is TGTGCCAGCAACTCGGGACTAGCGGGAGGAAATGAGCAGTTCTTC. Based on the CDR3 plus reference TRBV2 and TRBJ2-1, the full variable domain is EPEVTQTPSHQVTQMGQEVILRCVPISNHLYFYWYRQILGQKVEFLVSFYNNEISEKSEIFDDQFSVERPDGSNFTLKIRSTKLEDSAMYFCASNSGLAGGNEQFFGPGTRLTVL.

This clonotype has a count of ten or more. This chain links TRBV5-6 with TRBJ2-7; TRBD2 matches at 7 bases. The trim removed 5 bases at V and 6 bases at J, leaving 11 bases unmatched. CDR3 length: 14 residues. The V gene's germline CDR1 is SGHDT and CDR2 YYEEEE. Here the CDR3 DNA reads TGTGCCAGCAGTTATTCGGGAGGTCGGGTCGAGCAGTACTTC. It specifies CASSYSGGRVEQYF.

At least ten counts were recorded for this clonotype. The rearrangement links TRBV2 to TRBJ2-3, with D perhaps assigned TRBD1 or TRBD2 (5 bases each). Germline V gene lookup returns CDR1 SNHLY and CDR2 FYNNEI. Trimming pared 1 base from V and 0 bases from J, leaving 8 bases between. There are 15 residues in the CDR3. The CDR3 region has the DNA TGTGCCAGCAGTGAAGACGGGGCTAGCACAGATACGCAGTATTTT. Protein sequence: CASSEDGASTDTQYF.

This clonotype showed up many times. The CDR3 DNA reads TGTGCCAGCAGTTACGGAGTACACAATGAGCAGTTCTTC. Residues: CASSYGVHNEQFF. The gene calls are TRBV6-6 and TRBJ2-1; no reliable D call. Germline CDR1 MNHNY, CDR2 SVGAGI (reference sequence). The CDR3 is 13 amino acids. Trimming cost V 2 bases and J 5 bases, with 7 bases left between them.

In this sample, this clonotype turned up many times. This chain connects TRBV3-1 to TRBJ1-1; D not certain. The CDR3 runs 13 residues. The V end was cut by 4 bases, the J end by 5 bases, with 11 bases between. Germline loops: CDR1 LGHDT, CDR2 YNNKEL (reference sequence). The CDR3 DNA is TGTGCCAGCAGCCTGTCCGGGGTAACTGAAGCTTTCTTT. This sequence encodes CASSLSGVTEAFF.

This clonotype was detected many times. CDR3 sequence: CASSLGRTSGGDTQYF. In nucleotides, the CDR3 is TGTGCCAGCAGTTTAGGCAGGACTAGCGGGGGGGATACGCAGTATTTT. The rearrangement joins TRBV27 to TRBJ2-3; the match to TRBD2 covers 14 bases. Per germline, CDR1 MNHEY and CDR2 SMNVEV (reference sequence). The CDR3 is made up of 16 amino acids. With 2 bases clipped from V and 6 bases from J, the junction kept 4 bases outside the gene matches.